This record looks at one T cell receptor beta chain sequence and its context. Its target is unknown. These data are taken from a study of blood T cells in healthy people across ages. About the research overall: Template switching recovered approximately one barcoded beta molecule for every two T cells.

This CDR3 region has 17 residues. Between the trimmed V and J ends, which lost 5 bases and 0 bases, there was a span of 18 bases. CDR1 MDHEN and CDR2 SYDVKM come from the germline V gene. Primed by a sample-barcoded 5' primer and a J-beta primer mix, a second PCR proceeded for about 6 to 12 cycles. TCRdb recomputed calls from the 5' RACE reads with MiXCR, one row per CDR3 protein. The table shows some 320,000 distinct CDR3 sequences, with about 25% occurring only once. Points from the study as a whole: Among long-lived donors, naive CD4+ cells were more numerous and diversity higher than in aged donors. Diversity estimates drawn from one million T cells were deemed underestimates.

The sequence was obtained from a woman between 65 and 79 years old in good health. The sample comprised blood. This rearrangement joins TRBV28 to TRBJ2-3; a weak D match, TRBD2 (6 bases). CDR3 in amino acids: CASSALALGGSTDTQYF. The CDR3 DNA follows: TGTGCCAGCAGTGCCCTAGCGCTGGGGGGTAGCACAGATACGCAGTATTTT.